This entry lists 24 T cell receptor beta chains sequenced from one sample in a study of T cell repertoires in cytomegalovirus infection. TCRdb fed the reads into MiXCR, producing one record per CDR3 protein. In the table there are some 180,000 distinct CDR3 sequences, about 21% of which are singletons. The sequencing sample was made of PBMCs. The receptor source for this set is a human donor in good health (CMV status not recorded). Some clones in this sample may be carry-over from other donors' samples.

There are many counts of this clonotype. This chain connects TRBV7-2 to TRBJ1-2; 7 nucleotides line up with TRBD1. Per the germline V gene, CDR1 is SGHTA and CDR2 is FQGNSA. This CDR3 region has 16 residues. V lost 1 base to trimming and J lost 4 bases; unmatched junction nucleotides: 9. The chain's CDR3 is CASSLGPRQGSYGYTF. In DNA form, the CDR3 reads TGTGCCAGCAGCTTAGGGCCCCGACAGGGAAGCTATGGCTACACCTTC.

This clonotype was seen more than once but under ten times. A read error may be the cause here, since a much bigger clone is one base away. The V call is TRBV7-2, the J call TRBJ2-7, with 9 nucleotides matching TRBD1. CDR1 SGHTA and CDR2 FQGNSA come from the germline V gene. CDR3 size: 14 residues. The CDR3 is CPSKQQGAAYEQYF. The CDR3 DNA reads TGTCCCAGCAAGCAACAGGGGGCCGCCTACGAGCAGTACTTC.

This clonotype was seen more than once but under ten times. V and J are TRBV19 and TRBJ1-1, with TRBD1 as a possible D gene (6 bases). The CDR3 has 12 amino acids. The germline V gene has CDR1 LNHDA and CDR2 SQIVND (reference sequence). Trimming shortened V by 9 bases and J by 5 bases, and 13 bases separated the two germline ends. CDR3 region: CASNLGGTEAFF. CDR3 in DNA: TGTGCCAGCAACTTAGGGGGGACTGAAGCTTTCTTT.

Written as DNA, the CDR3 is TGTGCCAGCAGCTTGGTAGCGGGAGTTGGCAACGAGCAGTACTTC. It codes for CASSLVAGVGNEQYF. The genes are TRBV5-5 and TRBJ2-7; 9 nucleotides match TRBD2. CDR1 and CDR2 (germline): SGHKS, YYEKEE (reference sequence). The CDR3 length is 15 residues. The V and J ends lost 0 bases and 5 bases, in that order; junction bases with no gene match: 6.

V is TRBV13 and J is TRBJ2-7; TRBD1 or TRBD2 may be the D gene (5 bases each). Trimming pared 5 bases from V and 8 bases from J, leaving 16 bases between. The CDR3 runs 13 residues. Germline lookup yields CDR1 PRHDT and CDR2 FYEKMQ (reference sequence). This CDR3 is CASSPPGRTQQYF. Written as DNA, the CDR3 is TGTGCCAGCAGCCCCCCGGGACGGACGCAGCAGTACTTC.

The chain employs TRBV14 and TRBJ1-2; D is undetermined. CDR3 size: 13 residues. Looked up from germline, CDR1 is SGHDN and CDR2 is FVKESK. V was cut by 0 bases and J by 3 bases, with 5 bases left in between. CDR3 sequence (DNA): TGTGCCAGCAGCCAAGATCTCTACTATGGCTACACCTTC. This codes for CASSQDLYYGYTF.

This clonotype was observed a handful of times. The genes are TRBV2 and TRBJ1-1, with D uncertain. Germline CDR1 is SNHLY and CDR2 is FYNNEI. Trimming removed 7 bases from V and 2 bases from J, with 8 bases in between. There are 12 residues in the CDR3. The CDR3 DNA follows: TGTGCCAGCAAAGGATTTAACACTGAAGCTTTCTTT. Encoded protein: CASKGFNTEAFF.

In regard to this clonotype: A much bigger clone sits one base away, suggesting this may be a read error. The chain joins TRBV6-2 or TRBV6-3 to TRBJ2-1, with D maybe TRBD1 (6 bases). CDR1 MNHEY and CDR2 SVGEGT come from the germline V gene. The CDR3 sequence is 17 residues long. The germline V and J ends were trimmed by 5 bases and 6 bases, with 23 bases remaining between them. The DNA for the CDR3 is TGTGCCAGCAGTCCCGGACGGGGACACGGGGCTTTCAATGAGCAGTTCTTC. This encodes CASSPGRGHGAFNEQFF.

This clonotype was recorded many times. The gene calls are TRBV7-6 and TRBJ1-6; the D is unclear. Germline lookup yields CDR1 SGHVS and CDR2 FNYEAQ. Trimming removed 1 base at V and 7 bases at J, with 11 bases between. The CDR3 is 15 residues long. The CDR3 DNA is TGTGCCAGCAGCTTAGAGGGTGGTGGAAATTCACCCCTCCACTTT. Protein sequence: CASSLEGGGNSPLHF.

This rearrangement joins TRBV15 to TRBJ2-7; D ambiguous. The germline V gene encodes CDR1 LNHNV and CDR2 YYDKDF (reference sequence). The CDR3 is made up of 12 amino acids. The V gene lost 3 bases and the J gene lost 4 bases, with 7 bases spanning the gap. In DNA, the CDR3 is TGTGCCACCAGCAGGGACGGATACGAGCAGTACTTC. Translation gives CATSRDGYEQYF.

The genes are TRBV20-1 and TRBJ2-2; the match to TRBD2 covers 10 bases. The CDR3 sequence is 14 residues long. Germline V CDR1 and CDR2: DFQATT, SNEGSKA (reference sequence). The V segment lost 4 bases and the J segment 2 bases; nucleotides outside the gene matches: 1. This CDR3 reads CSATSGGNTGELFF. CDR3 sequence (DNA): TGCAGTGCTACTAGCGGGGGAAACACCGGGGAGCTGTTTTTT.

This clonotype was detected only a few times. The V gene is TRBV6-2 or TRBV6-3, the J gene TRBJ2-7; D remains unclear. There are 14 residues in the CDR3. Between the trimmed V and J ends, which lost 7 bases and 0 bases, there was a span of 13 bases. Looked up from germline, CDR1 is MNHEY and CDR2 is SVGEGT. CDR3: CASIGRSRSYEQYF. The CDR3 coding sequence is TGTGCCAGCATAGGACGGTCCCGCTCCTACGAGCAGTACTTC.

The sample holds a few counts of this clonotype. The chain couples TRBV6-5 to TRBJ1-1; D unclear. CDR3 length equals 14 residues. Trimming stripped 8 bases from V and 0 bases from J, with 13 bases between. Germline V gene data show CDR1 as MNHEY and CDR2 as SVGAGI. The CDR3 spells CASLKVGMNTEAFF. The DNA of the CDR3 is TGTGCCAGCCTGAAGGTGGGAATGAACACTGAAGCTTTCTTT.

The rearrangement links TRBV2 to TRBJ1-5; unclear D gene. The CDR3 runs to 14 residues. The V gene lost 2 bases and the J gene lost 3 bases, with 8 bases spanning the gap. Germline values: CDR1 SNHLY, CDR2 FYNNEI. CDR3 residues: CASSEFTDNQPQHF. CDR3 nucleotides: TGTGCCAGCAGTGAATTTACAGACAATCAGCCCCAGCATTTT.

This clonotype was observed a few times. CDR3 loop: CASSLETGPYEQYF. The CDR3 DNA sequence: TGTGCCAGCAGCCTAGAGACAGGTCCCTACGAGCAGTACTTC. The V gene is TRBV7-6, the J gene TRBJ2-7, with a tentative D call TRBD1 (6 bases). The V and J ends lost 5 bases and 2 bases respectively, with 13 bases between them. Germline V gene sequence: CDR1 SGHVS, CDR2 FNYEAQ. The CDR3 covers 14 residues.

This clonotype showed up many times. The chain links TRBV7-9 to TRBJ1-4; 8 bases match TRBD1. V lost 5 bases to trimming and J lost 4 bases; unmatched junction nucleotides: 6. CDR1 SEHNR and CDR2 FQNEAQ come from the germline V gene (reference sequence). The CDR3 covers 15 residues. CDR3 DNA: TGTGCCAGCAGCCCGGGACAGGCCCTTAATGAAAAACTGTTTTTT. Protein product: CASSPGQALNEKLFF.

The CDR3 loop is CASNGQLNSPLHF. CDR3 bases: TGTGCCAGTAACGGACAGCTAAATTCACCCCTCCACTTT. The chain is built from TRBV19 and TRBJ1-6; weak D call: TRBD1 (6 bases). V was shortened by 7 bases and J by 7 bases, with 11 bases between the two germline ends. The V gene's germline CDR1 is LNHDA and CDR2 SQIVND (reference sequence). The CDR3 contains 13 residues.

CDR3 bases: TGTGCCAGCAGCCTGATTCAGCGAATTGAAGAGACCCAGTACTTC. It yields the protein CASSLIQRIEETQYF. V is TRBV5-4 and J is TRBJ2-5; unclear D gene. This CDR3 is 15 amino acids long. V was shortened by 4 bases and J by 3 bases, with 16 bases between the two germline ends. CDR1 is SGHNT and CDR2 is YYREEE in the germline V gene (reference sequence).

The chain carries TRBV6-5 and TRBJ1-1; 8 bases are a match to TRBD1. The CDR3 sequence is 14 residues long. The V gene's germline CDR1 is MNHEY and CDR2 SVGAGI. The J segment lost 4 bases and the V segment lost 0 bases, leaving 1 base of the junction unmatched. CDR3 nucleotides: TGTGCCAGCAGTTACTCGACAGGGGTCACTGAAGCTTTCTTT. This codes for CASSYSTGVTEAFF.

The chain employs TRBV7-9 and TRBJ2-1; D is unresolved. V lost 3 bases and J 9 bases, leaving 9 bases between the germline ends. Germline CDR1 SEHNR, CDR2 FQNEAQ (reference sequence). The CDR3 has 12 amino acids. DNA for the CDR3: TGTGCCAGCAGCTTTATGGTCGGTGAGCAGTTCTTC. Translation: CASSFMVGEQFF. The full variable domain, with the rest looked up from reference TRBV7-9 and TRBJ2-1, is DTGVSQNPRHKITKRGQNVTFRCDPISEHNRLYWYRQTLGQGPEFLTYFQNEAQLEKSRLLSDRFSAERPKGSFSTLEIQRTEQGDSAMYLCASSFMVGEQFFGPGTRLTVL.

The CDR3 DNA reads as TGTGCCAGCAGCCCGCTGCGGGGCCAAGAGACCCAGTACTTC. The encoded protein is CASSPLRGQETQYF. The chain couples TRBV7-9 to TRBJ2-5, with D maybe TRBD2 (6 bases). The CDR3 runs to 14 residues. Germline values: CDR1 SEHNR, CDR2 FQNEAQ (reference sequence). V dropped 5 bases and J dropped 1 base, with 11 bases sitting between them.

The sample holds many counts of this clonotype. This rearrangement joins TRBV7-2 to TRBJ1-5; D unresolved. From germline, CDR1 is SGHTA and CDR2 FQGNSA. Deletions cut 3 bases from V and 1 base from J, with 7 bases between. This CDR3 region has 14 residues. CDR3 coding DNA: TGTGCCAGCAGCTTGGTGGGGAGCAATCAGCCCCAGCATTTT. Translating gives CASSLVGSNQPQHF.

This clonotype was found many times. The CDR3 protein is CASSPQTGSAETQYF. The CDR3 nucleotides are TGTGCCAGCAGCCCACAGACAGGCTCCGCAGAGACCCAGTACTTC. The rearrangement uses TRBV7-3 and TRBJ2-5; possible D gene TRBD1, 6 bases. In germline, CDR1 is SGHTA, CDR2 FQGTGA. The CDR3 consists of 15 residues. The ends were cut back, 5 bases at V and 4 bases at J, with 17 bases in the middle.

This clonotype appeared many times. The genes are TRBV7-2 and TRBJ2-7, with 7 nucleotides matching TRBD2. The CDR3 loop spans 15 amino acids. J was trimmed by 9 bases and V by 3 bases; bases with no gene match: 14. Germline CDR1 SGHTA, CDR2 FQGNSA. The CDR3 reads CASSFPASGAFGQYF. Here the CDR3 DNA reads TGTGCCAGCAGCTTCCCCGCGAGCGGGGCATTTGGGCAGTACTTC.